The sequence of this TCR beta chain was determined in a study of blood T cell repertoires in COVID-19. Here immunoSEQ multiplex PCR was the method, and the copy in TCRdb shows in-frame clones only, minus some. The sample shows fewer than 200,000 clones, roughly 83% of them seen only once. Trimming took 1 base from V and 2 from J, leaving 13 bases between them. Germline V lookup: CDR1 SGHDN, CDR2 FVKESK. CDR3 length equals 16 residues. The chain is built from TRBV14 and TRBJ2-3, with D possibly being TRBD2 (5 bases). Material for sequencing was peripheral blood. This TCR came from a human donor in a cohort sampled during active COVID-19. For the CDR3, the DNA is TGTGCCAGCAGCCAAGTCCGGGATTACGTCACAGATACGCAGTATTTT. Translated, it gives CASSQVRDYVTDTQYF. The entire variable domain, with the rest obtained from reference TRBV14 and TRBJ2-3, is as follows: EAGVTQFPSHSVIEKGQTVTLRCDPISGHDNLYWYRRVMGKEIKFLLHFVKESKQDESGMPNNRFLAERTGGTYSTLKVQPAELEDSGVYFCASSQVRDYVTDTQYFGPGTRLTVL.